Sequencing of this T cell receptor (beta chain) was carried out in a study of blood T cell repertoires in COVID-19. Study overall: COVID-19 samples from acute and convalescent phases originated in the United States, Italy and Spain.

Here immunoSEQ multiplex PCR was the method, and the copy in TCRdb shows in-frame clones only, minus some. The sample contains 150,000 to 200,000 clones, over 65% of which appear only once. This CDR3 is built from 16 residues. With 6 bases clipped from V and 2 bases from J, the junction kept 9 bases outside the gene matches. Germline V gene data show CDR1 as MNHNS and CDR2 as SASEGT. The sequence was collected from a man in his fifties or sixties with acute or convalescent COVID-19. The J gene is TRBJ1-3, the V gene TRBV6-1, with 8 bases aligning to TRBD1. Sequenced: peripheral blood. The DNA of the CDR3 is TGTGCCAGCAGGGAACAAGACAGGGGACCTGGAAACACCATATATTTT. This codes for CASREQDRGPGNTIYF.